These 13 T cell receptor beta chains were sequenced from one sample in a study of blood T cell repertoires in COVID-19. This table comes from immunoSEQ multiplex PCR, and its TCRdb copy is limited to in-frame clones, with some not included. The sample lists roughly 300,000 clones, approximately 84% occurring once. Material: peripheral blood. All receptors come from a human donor with COVID-19, enrolled during active disease. The donor label of this sample is uncertain.

This rearrangement joins TRBV6-5 to TRBJ1-1; D remains unclear. CDR1 is MNHEY and CDR2 is SVGAGI in the germline V gene. The CDR3 is made up of 13 amino acids. V was shortened by 10 bases and J by 8 bases, with 20 bases between the two germline ends. The CDR3 DNA follows: TGTGCCACCACACGAATTGAGACTCGAGAAGCTTTCTTT. Protein sequence: CATTRIETREAFF.

This chain links TRBV25-1 with TRBJ1-4, with D maybe TRBD1 (6 bases). CDR1 MGHDK and CDR2 SYGVNS come from the germline V gene. V was cut by 4 bases and J by 0 bases, with 18 bases left in between. The CDR3 covers 18 residues. This CDR3 reads CASSVGQSHPATNEKLFF. The DNA for the CDR3 is TGTGCCAGCAGTGTAGGACAGAGCCACCCTGCAACTAATGAAAAACTGTTTTTT.

This chain uses TRBV11-1 with TRBJ1-2; 9 bases are shared with TRBD1. The CDR3 has 16 residues. Germline CDR1 and CDR2: SGHAT and FQDESV (reference sequence). V lost 8 bases to trimming and J lost 4 bases; unmatched junction nucleotides: 14. CDR3 in amino acids: CASGKVWDRAPYGYTF. The DNA of the CDR3 is TGTGCCAGCGGTAAGGTGTGGGACAGGGCCCCCTATGGCTACACCTTC.

This chain links TRBV27 with TRBJ1-1; D unclear. V lost 5 bases to trimming and J lost 4 bases, with 5 bases between them. The germline V gene encodes CDR1 MNHEY and CDR2 SMNVEV (reference sequence). The CDR3 contains 11 residues. The CDR3 nucleotides read TGTGCCAGCAGTCGGGGCACTGAAGCTTTCTTT. Its protein is CASSRGTEAFF.

The chain uses TRBV28 and TRBJ1-2, with TRBD1 matching 9 bases. Germline lookup yields CDR1 MDHEN and CDR2 SYDVKM. The CDR3 loop spans 13 amino acids. V gave up 6 bases and J gave up 3 bases; unmatched junction bases: 2. The CDR3 region is CASRTGGHYGYTF. CDR3 coding DNA: TGTGCCAGCAGGACAGGGGGACACTATGGCTACACCTTC.

The chain employs TRBV29-1 and TRBJ1-4; D is possibly TRBD1 (5 bases). The germline CDR1 and CDR2 sequences are SQVTM and ANQGSEA. The V and J ends lost 3 bases and 8 bases respectively, with 13 bases between them. CDR3 length equals 13 residues. CDR3 residues: CSVDFGGGEKLFF. As DNA, the CDR3 is TGCAGCGTTGACTTCGGGGGGGGAGAAAAACTGTTTTTT.

The CDR3 sequence: CASETGGPGETQYF. The DNA for the CDR3 is TGTGCCAGTGAGACAGGGGGGCCCGGAGAGACCCAGTACTTC. V is TRBV19 and J is TRBJ2-5; 9 bases are a match to TRBD1. The CDR3 spans 14 residues. The V gene end was trimmed by 8 bases and the J gene end by 4 bases; junction bases not matched to a gene: 8. The V gene's germline CDR1 is LNHDA and CDR2 SQIVND (reference sequence).

The chain joins TRBV9 to TRBJ2-3, with D tentatively TRBD2 (6 bases). The V end was cut by 2 bases, the J end by 0 bases, with 13 bases between. CDR1 and CDR2 (germline): SGDLS, YYNGEE. The CDR3 runs to 16 residues. The CDR3 is CASSVGAGPSTDTQYF. The CDR3 region has the DNA TGTGCCAGCAGCGTCGGAGCGGGCCCGAGCACAGATACGCAGTATTTT.

The chain is built from TRBV19 and TRBJ1-1; D may be TRBD1 (5 bases). This CDR3 comprises 14 residues. Germline-derived CDR1 and CDR2 are LNHDA and SQIVND (reference sequence). Trimming stripped 6 bases from V and 1 base from J, with 12 bases between. The CDR3 loop is CASRTGSQNTEAFF. The CDR3 nucleotides are TGTGCCAGTAGAACAGGCAGCCAGAACACTGAAGCTTTCTTT.

CDR3 in DNA: TGCGCCAGCAGCTCGGGACAGTGGGACACTGAAGCTTTCTTT. Translation gives CASSSGQWDTEAFF. The chain is built from TRBV5-1 and TRBJ1-1, with 7 bases aligning to TRBD1. The CDR3 consists of 14 residues. Losses at the gene ends were 3 bases for V and 3 bases for J; bases not matched to a gene: 5. Germline V gene data show CDR1 as SGHRS and CDR2 as YFSETQ.

The gene calls are TRBV4-1 and TRBJ2-1; 7 bases line up with TRBD1. The CDR3 spans 20 residues. Germline assignment: CDR1 MGHRA and CDR2 YSYEKL. The junction had 21 bases not matched to a gene; V was cut back by 4 bases and J by 3 bases. The CDR3: CASSPLDRSTGLLLYNEQFF. The CDR3, as DNA: TGCGCCAGCAGCCCTCTGGACAGGTCTACCGGGCTTTTACTCTACAATGAGCAGTTCTTC.

The chain employs TRBV9 and TRBJ1-2, with 8 nucleotides matching TRBD1. Germline lookup yields CDR1 SGDLS and CDR2 YYNGEE. The CDR3 covers 15 residues. Trimming removed 5 bases from V and 1 base from J; junction bases left unmatched: 7. The CDR3 DNA sequence: TGTGCCAGCAGAAGGACAGGGAACTTTAACTATGGCTACACCTTC. Translation gives CASRRTGNFNYGYTF.

The V call is TRBV10-1, the J call TRBJ2-2; TRBD2 matches 10 bases. V shed 6 bases and J 5 bases; nucleotides not matched to a gene: 18. The CDR3 is 19 amino acids. CDR1 is WNHNN and CDR2 is SYGVQD in the germline V gene (reference sequence). The CDR3: CASSDSSSLAGDFTGELFF. The CDR3 DNA reads as TGCGCCAGCAGCGATTCGAGCAGCCTAGCGGGAGACTTTACCGGGGAGCTGTTTTTT.